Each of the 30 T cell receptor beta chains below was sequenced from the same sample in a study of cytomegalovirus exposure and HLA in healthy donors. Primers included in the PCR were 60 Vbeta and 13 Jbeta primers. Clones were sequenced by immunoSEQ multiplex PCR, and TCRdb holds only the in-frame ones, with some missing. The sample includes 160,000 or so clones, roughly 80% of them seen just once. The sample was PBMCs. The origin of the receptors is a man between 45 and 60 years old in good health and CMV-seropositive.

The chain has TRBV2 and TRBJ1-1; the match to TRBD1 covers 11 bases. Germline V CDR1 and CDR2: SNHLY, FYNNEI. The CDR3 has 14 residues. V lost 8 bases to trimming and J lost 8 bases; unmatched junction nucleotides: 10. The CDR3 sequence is CASGMGQGVSEAFF. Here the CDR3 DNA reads TGTGCCAGCGGGATGGGACAGGGGGTTTCGGAAGCTTTCTTT.

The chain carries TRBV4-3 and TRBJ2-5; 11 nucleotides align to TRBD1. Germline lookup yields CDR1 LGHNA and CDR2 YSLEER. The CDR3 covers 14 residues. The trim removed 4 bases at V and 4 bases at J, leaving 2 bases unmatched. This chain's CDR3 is CASSRDRGGETQYF. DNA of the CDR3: TGCGCCAGCAGCCGGGACAGGGGGGGAGAGACCCAGTACTTC.

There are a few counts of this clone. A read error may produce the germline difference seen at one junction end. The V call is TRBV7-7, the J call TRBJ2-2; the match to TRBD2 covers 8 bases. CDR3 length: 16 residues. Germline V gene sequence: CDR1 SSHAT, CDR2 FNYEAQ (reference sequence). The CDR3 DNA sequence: TGTGCTAGCACCCCGGGGGGGCCTTCCGCAACCGGGGAGCTGTTTTTT. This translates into CASTPGGPSATGELFF.

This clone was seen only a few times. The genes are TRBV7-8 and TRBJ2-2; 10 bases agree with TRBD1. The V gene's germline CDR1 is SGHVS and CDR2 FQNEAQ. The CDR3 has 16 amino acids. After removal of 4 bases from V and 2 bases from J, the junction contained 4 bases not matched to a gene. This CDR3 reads CASSSGTGVNTGELFF. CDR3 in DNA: TGTGCCAGCAGCTCCGGGACAGGGGTTAACACCGGGGAGCTGTTTTTT.

This CDR3 reads CASSRGGAEREQFF. The DNA for the CDR3 is TGTGCCAGCAGCCGCGGGGGGGCCGAACGTGAGCAGTTCTTC. The chain links TRBV11-3 to TRBJ2-1; 9 nucleotides agree with TRBD2. CDR1 and CDR2 from the germline V gene are SGHNT and YENEEA. Losses at the gene ends were 5 bases for V and 9 bases for J; bases not matched to a gene: 8. The CDR3 runs to 14 residues.

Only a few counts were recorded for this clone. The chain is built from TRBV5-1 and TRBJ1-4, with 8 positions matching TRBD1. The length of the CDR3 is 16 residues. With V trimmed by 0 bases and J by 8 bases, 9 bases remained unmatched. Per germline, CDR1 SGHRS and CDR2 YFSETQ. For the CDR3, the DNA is TGCGCCAGCAGCTTGGATCTACTGGACAGGGCCGAAAAACTGTTTTTT. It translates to CASSLDLLDRAEKLFF.

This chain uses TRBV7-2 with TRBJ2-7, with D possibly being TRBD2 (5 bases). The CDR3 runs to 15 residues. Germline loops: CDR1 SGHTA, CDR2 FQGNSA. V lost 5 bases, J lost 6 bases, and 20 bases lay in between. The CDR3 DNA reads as TGTGCCAGCAGCCATTCGCGGACTCTCGCTCTCGAGCAGTACTTC. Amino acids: CASSHSRTLALEQYF.

CDR3 DNA: TGTGCTAGTGGTTTGGCCCCGGACAGGGAGTCATACGAGCAGTACTTC. Its translation is CASGLAPDRESYEQYF. The chain employs TRBV12-5 and TRBJ2-7; 8 nucleotides agree with TRBD1. V was pared by 1 base and J by 4 bases, with 9 bases of the junction left unmatched. Per the germline V gene, CDR1 is LGHNT and CDR2 is FRNRAP. CDR3 length equals 16 residues. The full variable domain, completed using reference TRBV12-5 and TRBJ2-7, is DARVTQTPRHKVTEMGQEVTMRCQPILGHNTVFWYRQTMMQGLELLAYFRNRAPLDDSGMPKDRFSAEMPDATLATLKIQPSEPRDSAVYFCASGLAPDRESYEQYFGPGTRLTVT.

The CDR3: CASRVQGDYNEQFF. DNA for the CDR3: TGCGCCAGCCGAGTACAGGGAGACTACAATGAGCAGTTCTTC. The chain couples TRBV5-1 to TRBJ2-1; possibly TRBD1 for D (6 bases). The length of the CDR3 is 14 residues. The germline V and J ends were trimmed by 7 bases and 3 bases, with 14 bases remaining between them. From germline, CDR1 is SGHRS and CDR2 YFSETQ.

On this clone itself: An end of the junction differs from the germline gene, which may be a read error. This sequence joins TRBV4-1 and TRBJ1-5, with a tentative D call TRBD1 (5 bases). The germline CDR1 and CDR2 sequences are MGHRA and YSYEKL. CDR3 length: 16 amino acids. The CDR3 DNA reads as TGCGCCAGCGGCCAAGAAGACAGAACCTTCAATCAGCCCCAGCATTTT. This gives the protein CASGQEDRTFNQPQHF.

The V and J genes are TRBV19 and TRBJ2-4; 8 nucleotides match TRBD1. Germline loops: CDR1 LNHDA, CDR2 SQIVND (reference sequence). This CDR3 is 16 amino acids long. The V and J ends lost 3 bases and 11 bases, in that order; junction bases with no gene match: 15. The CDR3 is CASSIRDRIFSGVQYF. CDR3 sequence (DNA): TGTGCCAGTAGTATCCGGGACAGGATCTTCAGCGGCGTTCAGTACTTC.

DNA of the CDR3: TGTGCCAGCAGCCCCCGGGACAGCAATGAGCAGTTCTTC. Translation gives CASSPRDSNEQFF. The V call is TRBV4-2, the J call TRBJ2-1; 7 bases map to TRBD1. This CDR3 contains 13 residues. The germline CDR1 and CDR2 sequences are LGHNA and YNFKEQ. V gave up 4 bases and J gave up 6 bases; unmatched junction bases: 3.

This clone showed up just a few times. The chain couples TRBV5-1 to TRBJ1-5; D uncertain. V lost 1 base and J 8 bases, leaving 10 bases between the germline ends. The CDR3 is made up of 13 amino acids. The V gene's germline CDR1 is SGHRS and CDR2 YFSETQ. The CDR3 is CASSLSGREPQHF. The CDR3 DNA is TGCGCCAGCAGCTTGTCCGGGAGAGAGCCCCAGCATTTT.

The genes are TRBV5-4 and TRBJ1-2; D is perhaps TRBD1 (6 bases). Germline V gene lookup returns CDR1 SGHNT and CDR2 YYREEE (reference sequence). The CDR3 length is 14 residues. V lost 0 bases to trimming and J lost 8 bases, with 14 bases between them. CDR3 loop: CASSLAGQPGGYTF. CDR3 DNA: TGTGCCAGCAGCTTGGCCGGACAGCCGGGGGGCTACACCTTC.

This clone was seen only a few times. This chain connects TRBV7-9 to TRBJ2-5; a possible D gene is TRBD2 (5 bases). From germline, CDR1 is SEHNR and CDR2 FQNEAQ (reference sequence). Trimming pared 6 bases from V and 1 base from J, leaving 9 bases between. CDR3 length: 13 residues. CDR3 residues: CASRLVGQETQYF. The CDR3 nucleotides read TGTGCCAGCAGACTAGTGGGCCAAGAGACCCAGTACTTC.

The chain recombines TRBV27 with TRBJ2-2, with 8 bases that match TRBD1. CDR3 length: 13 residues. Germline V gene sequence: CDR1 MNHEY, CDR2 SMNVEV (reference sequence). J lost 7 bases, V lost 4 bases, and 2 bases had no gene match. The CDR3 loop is CASSSGGNGELFF. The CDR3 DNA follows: TGTGCCAGCAGTTCAGGGGGCAACGGGGAGCTGTTTTTT.

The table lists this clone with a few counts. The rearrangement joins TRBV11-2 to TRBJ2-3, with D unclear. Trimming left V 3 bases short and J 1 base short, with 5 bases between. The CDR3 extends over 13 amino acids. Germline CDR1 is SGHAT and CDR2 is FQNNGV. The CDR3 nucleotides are TGTGCCAGCAGCTTGAGCCGCACAGATACGCAGTATTTT. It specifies CASSLSRTDTQYF.

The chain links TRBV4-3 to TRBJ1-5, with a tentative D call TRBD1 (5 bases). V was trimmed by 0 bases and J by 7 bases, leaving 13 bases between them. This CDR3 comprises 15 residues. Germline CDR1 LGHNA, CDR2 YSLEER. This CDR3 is CASSQDWQGIQPQHF. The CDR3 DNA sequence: TGCGCCAGCAGCCAAGATTGGCAGGGTATCCAGCCCCAGCATTTT.

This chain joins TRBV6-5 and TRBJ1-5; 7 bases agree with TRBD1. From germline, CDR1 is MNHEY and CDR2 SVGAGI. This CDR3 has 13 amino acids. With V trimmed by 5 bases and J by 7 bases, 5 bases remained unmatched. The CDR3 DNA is TGTGCCAGCAGTACAACAGGGGACCAGCCCCAGCATTTT. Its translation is CASSTTGDQPQHF.

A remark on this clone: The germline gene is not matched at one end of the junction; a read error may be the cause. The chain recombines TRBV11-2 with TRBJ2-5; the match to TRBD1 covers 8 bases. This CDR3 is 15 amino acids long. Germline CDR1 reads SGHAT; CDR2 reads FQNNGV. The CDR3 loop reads CASSAAGTGPETQYF. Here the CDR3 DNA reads TGTGCTAGCAGCGCCGCCGGGACAGGTCCAGAGACCCAGTACTTC.

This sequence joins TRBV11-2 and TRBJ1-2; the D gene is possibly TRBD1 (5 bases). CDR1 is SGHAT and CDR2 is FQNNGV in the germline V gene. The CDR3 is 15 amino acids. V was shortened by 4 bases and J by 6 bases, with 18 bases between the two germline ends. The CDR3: CASSWGRRRVDGYTF. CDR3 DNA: TGTGCCAGCAGCTGGGGCCGTCGCAGGGTTGATGGCTACACCTTC.

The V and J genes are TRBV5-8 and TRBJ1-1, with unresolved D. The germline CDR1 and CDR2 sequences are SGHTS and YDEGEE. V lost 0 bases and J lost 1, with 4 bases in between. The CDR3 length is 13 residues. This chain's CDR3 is CASSLDKNTEAFF. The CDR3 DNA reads TGTGCCAGCAGCTTGGACAAGAACACTGAAGCTTTCTTT. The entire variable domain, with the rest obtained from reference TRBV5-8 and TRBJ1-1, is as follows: EAGVTQSPTHLIKTRGQQATLRCSPISGHTSVYWYQQALGLGLQFLLWYDEGEERNRGNFPPRFSGRQFPNYSSELNVNALELEDSALYLCASSLDKNTEAFFGQGTRLTVV.

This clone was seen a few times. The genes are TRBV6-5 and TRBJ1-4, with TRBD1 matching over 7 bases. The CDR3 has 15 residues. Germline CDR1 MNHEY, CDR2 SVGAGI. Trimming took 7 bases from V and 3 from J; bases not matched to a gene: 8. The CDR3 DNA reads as TGTGCCAGCACTCGACAGGGAGAGGCTAATGAAAAACTGTTTTTT. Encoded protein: CASTRQGEANEKLFF.

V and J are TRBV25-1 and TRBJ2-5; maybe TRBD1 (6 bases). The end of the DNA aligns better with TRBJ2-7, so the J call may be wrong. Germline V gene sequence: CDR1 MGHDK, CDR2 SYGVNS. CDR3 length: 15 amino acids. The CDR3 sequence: CASSEYRTASGEQYF. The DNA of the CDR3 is TGTGCCAGCAGTGAATACCGGACAGCATCTGGCGAGCAGTACTTC.

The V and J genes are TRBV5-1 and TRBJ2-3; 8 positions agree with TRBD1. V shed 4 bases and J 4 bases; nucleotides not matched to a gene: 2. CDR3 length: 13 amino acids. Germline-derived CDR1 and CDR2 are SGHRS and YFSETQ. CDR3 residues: CASSGQGADTQYF. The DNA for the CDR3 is TGCGCCAGCAGCGGACAGGGTGCAGATACGCAGTATTTT.

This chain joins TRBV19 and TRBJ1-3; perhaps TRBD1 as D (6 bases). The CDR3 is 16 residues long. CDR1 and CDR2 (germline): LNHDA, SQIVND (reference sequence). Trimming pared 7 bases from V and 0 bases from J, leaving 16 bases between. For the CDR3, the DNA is TGTGCCAGTACCGTATCGCAGGGGCTCTCTGGAAACACCATATATTTT. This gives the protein CASTVSQGLSGNTIYF. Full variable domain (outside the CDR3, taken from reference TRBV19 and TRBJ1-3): DGGITQSPKYLFRKEGQNVTLSCEQNLNHDAMYWYRQDPGQGLRLIYYSQIVNDFQKGDIAEGYSVSREKKESFPLTVTSAQKNPTAFYLCASTVSQGLSGNTIYFGEGSWLTVV.

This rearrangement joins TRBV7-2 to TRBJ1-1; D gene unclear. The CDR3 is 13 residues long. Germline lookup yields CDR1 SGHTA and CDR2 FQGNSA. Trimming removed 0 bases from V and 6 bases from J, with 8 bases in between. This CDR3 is CASSLAVRAEAFF. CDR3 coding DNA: TGTGCCAGCAGCTTAGCAGTCCGGGCTGAAGCTTTCTTT.

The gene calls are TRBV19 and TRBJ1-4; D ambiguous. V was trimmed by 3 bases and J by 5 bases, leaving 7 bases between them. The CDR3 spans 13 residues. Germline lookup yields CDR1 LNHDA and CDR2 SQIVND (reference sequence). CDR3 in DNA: TGTGCCAGTAGTATGAGAGAAAATGAAAAACTGTTTTTT. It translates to CASSMRENEKLFF.

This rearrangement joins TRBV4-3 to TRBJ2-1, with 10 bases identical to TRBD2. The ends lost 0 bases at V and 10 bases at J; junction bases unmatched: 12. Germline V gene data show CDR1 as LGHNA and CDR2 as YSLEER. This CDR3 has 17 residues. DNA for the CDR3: TGCGCCAGCAGCCAAGATGGGCTAGCGGGGGCGGGCAGGGAGCAGTTCTTC. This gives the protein CASSQDGLAGAGREQFF.

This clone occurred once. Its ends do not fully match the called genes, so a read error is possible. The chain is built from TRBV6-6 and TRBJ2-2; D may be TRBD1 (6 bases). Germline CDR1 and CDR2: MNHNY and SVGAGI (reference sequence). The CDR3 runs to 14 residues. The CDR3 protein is CASSDSQGPGELFF. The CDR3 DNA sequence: TGTGCCAGCAGTGACTCACAGGGACCCGGGGAGCTGTTTTTT.